The clone carrying this T cell receptor (beta chain) was picked up one time. What it binds is not known. Germline V gives CDR1 SQVTM, CDR2 ANQGSEA. V lost 4 bases, J lost 4 bases, and 13 bases lay in between. There are 13 residues in the CDR3. These data come from a study of cytomegalovirus exposure and HLA in healthy donors. Whole-study results and caveats: Later on, an analysis tied around 17,000 TCR beta sequences to HLA alleles at 0.05 false discovery rate. Later analysis found that TCR beta chains associated with HLA were more clonally expanded than other, equally common chains. Most likely, a cluster of highly shared sequence variants arose as a sequencing artifact.

A multiplex PCR was run with 60 Vbeta primers and 13 Jbeta primers. The data were produced by immunoSEQ multiplex PCR, yet TCRdb's version contains in-frame clones alone and is incomplete. The sample includes some 130,000 clones, 75% to 85% seen only once; the top ten take under 3.5%. Healthy bone marrow donors made up the donors. The J gene is TRBJ1-1, the V gene TRBV29-1, with D unresolved. The source of this sequence is a male donor in good health and CMV-seronegative. Material: PBMCs. CDR3 protein: CSVVEGWGTEAFF. DNA of the CDR3: TGCAGCGTTGTGGAGGGTTGGGGCACTGAAGCTTTCTTT. Full variable domain (outside the CDR3, taken from reference TRBV29-1 and TRBJ1-1): SAVISQKPSRDICQRGTSLTIQCQVDSQVTMMFWYRQQPGQSLTLIATANQGSEATYESGFVIDKFPISRPNLTFSTLTVSNMSPEDSSIYLCSVVEGWGTEAFFGQGTRLTVV.